Sequencing of this T cell receptor beta chain was carried out in a study of early T cells in non-severe SARS-CoV-2 infection. About the study: Unsorted whole-blood RNA was sequenced in bulk, leaving chains unpaired.

This clonotype has just a few counts. Unique molecular identifiers (one per individual cDNA molecule) were attached. MiXCR, run by TCRdb on the 5' RACE reads, gives a single entry per CDR3 protein. The sample gives under 65,000 distinct CDR3 sequences, roughly 12% of which show up once; about 4% is in the top ten. Specimen: whole blood. This TCR was recovered from an adult who was a healthcare worker with PCR-confirmed SARS-CoV-2 infection or an uninfected control (not recorded which).

The DNA for the CDR3 is TGTGCCAGCAGCTCAGGACTAGCGGGATGGAATGAGCAGTTCTTC. Amino acids: CASSSGLAGWNEQFF. This sequence joins TRBV7-3 and TRBJ2-1, with 12 positions matching TRBD2. J gave up 7 bases and V 4 bases, and 5 bases lay outside the gene matches. The CDR3 is made up of 15 amino acids. The germline V gene has CDR1 SGHTA and CDR2 FQGTGA.